This passage covers 26 T cell receptor beta chains from one sample sequenced in a study of identical twins (dated by TCRdb to the mid-2010s). Library construction relied on 5' RACE. Instrument used: Illumina HiSeq 2000. The public reads were run again by TCRdb, first through fastp at Q25 and then through MiXCR, and only productive beta chains were kept. Rows matching on CDR3 protein sequence are summarized as one entry with the most common DNA and genes. This sample gives some 630,000 distinct CDR3 sequences in total; just over 7% of them show up just once. The ten most abundant clones make up 1.5% to 2% of the sample. This sample was also put to use in a study of yellow fever vaccine responses in identical twins.

The material sequenced was PBMCs. The receptors derive from a woman aged 18-35 years in good health.

V gene TRBV28 combines with J gene TRBJ1-2, with 7 nucleotides matching TRBD1. CDR3 length: 14 amino acids. V was pared by 8 bases and J by 4 bases, with 10 bases of the junction left unmatched. Germline V gene sequence: CDR1 MDHEN, CDR2 SYDVKM. This CDR3 is CASEDLTGIYGYTF. In DNA, the CDR3 is TGTGCCAGCGAGGACTTGACAGGGATCTATGGCTACACCTTC.

This clonotype occurred a few times. The rearrangement links TRBV7-9 to TRBJ1-4; D not resolved. V lost 2 bases and J lost 7, with 14 bases in between. Germline CDR1 reads SEHNR; CDR2 reads FQNEAQ (reference sequence). The CDR3 is 15 amino acids. CDR3: CASSLIAGVGEKLFF. CDR3 DNA: TGTGCCAGCAGCTTAATCGCCGGGGTCGGTGAAAAACTGTTTTTT.

This chain links TRBV10-3 with TRBJ2-1; the D is unclear. The V gene's germline CDR1 is ENHRY and CDR2 SYGVKD. The CDR3 length is 15 residues. V lost 4 bases and J lost 1, with 11 bases in between. The DNA of the CDR3 is TGTGCCATCAGTGCCTCTGACAAGTCCTACAATGAGCAGTTCTTC. Its translation is CAISASDKSYNEQFF.

This clonotype was detected ten times or more. V is TRBV7-6 and J is TRBJ2-5, with TRBD1 identical over 7 bases. Germline V gene sequence: CDR1 SGHVS, CDR2 FNYEAQ. With V trimmed by 3 bases and J by 5 bases, 3 bases remained unmatched. The CDR3 sequence is 13 residues long. The CDR3 coding sequence is TGTGCCAGCAGCTTGAGACAGGGCGAGACCCAGTACTTC. Translated: CASSLRQGETQYF. Drawing the rest from reference TRBV7-6 and TRBJ2-5, the complete variable domain is GAGVSQSPRYKVTKRGQDVALRCDPISGHVSLYWYRQALGQGPEFLTYFNYEAQQDKSGLPNDRFSAERPEGSISTLTIQRTEQRDSAMYRCASSLRQGETQYFGPGTRLLVL.

V usage is TRBV24-1 and J usage is TRBJ2-1; 9 bases align to TRBD2. The J segment lost 5 bases and the V segment lost 5 bases, leaving 6 bases of the junction unmatched. The CDR3 sequence is 15 residues long. Germline V CDR1 and CDR2: KGHDR, SFDVKD. The CDR3 loop reads CATSAGGRGNNEQFF. As DNA, the CDR3 is TGTGCCACCAGTGCAGGCGGGAGGGGAAACAATGAGCAGTTCTTC.

This chain joins TRBV29-1 and TRBJ1-1; D perhaps matches TRBD1 (5 bases). This CDR3 comprises 15 residues. With 4 bases removed from V and 5 bases from J, the gap between germline ends came to 20 bases. CDR1 and CDR2 from the germline V gene are SQVTM and ANQGSEA. The CDR3 region is CSVGYLAGLGTEAFF. CDR3 sequence (DNA): TGCAGCGTTGGTTATCTGGCAGGGCTGGGGACTGAAGCTTTCTTT.

Here the CDR3 reads CASSPPPGLADNEQFF. CDR3 DNA: TGTGCCAGCAGCCCACCTCCGGGACTAGCAGACAATGAGCAGTTCTTC. The gene calls are TRBV7-9 and TRBJ2-1, with 9 bases fitting TRBD2. The CDR3 sequence is 16 residues long. J gave up 5 bases and V 5 bases, and 10 bases lay outside the gene matches. The germline V gene has CDR1 SEHNR and CDR2 FQNEAQ (reference sequence).

The genes are TRBV29-1 and TRBJ1-1; D may be TRBD1 (5 bases). The germline V gene encodes CDR1 SQVTM and CDR2 ANQGSEA. The CDR3 extends over 14 amino acids. Trimming stripped 6 bases from V and 1 base from J, with 15 bases between. CDR3 sequence: CSVTSVGENTEAFF. For the CDR3, the DNA is TGCAGCGTCACTAGCGTGGGGGAGAACACTGAAGCTTTCTTT.

This clonotype turned up a few times. The chain links TRBV28 to TRBJ2-2, with unresolved D. This CDR3 is built from 17 residues. The V end lost 4 bases, the J end lost 0 bases, and 15 bases lay between the germline ends. Germline V gives CDR1 MDHEN, CDR2 SYDVKM. The CDR3: CASSSGPHNPNTGELFF. The CDR3 DNA reads TGTGCCAGCAGTTCTGGTCCCCATAACCCGAACACCGGGGAGCTGTTTTTT.

The table lists this clonotype with a few counts. Compared with germline, one end of the junction differs, possibly owing to a read error. The chain uses TRBV20-1 and TRBJ2-5; 7 bases match TRBD2. From germline, CDR1 is DFQATT and CDR2 SNEGSKA (reference sequence). The CDR3 loop spans 16 amino acids. The CDR3 protein is CCASALAVEFQETQYF. CDR3 DNA sequence: TGCTGTGCTAGTGCTCTAGCGGTCGAGTTTCAAGAGACCCAGTACTTC.

The chain uses TRBV7-8 and TRBJ2-2; D not certain. Germline V lookup: CDR1 SGHVS, CDR2 FQNEAQ. The V gene lost 8 bases and the J gene lost 2 bases, with 24 bases spanning the gap. The CDR3 is made up of 18 amino acids. The CDR3 reads CASPAGNHRKINTGELFF. The CDR3 DNA sequence: TGTGCCAGCCCAGCAGGAAACCACCGAAAAATCAACACCGGGGAGCTGTTTTTT.

CDR3 sequence (DNA): TGCAGTGCTAAGACTAGCGCGACGAACACCGGGGAGCTGTTTTTT. It yields the protein CSAKTSATNTGELFF. The chain joins TRBV20-1 to TRBJ2-2, with 8 bases identical to TRBD2. Germline loops: CDR1 DFQATT, CDR2 SNEGSKA (reference sequence). The CDR3 consists of 15 residues. Losses at the gene ends were 4 bases for V and 0 bases for J; bases not matched to a gene: 4.

The table lists this clonotype with many counts. This chain connects TRBV10-3 to TRBJ1-1; D is uncertain. V was cut by 0 bases and J by 0 bases, with 8 bases left in between. This CDR3 region has 15 residues. Germline loops: CDR1 ENHRY, CDR2 SYGVKD. The CDR3 sequence is CAISESSGMNTEAFF. The CDR3 DNA is TGTGCCATCAGTGAGTCGTCAGGAATGAACACTGAAGCTTTCTTT.

CDR3 protein: CASSGLRGQDNEQFF. CDR3 nucleotides: TGTGCCAGCAGCGGCCTCAGGGGCCAGGACAATGAGCAGTTCTTC. The chain is built from TRBV7-9 and TRBJ2-1, with a weak D call TRBD1 (6 bases). The germline gives CDR1 SEHNR, CDR2 FQNEAQ (reference sequence). CDR3 length: 15 residues. Trimming cost V 5 bases and J 5 bases, with 16 bases left between them.

This clonotype came up a few times. The chain has TRBV5-1 and TRBJ1-1; D is unresolved. The CDR3 extends over 13 amino acids. Germline V gene data show CDR1 as SGHRS and CDR2 as YFSETQ. Trimming shortened V by 0 bases and J by 5 bases, and 8 bases separated the two germline ends. In DNA form, the CDR3 reads TGCGCCAGCAGCTTGGAGGTGGGGACTGAAGCTTTCTTT. It translates to CASSLEVGTEAFF.

This clonotype has a count of ten or more. The gene calls are TRBV6-5 and TRBJ2-5; maybe TRBD2 (5 bases). Per the germline V gene, CDR1 is MNHEY and CDR2 is SVGAGI. The CDR3 extends over 15 amino acids. The V and J ends lost 2 bases and 5 bases respectively, with 15 bases between them. DNA for the CDR3: TGTGCCAGCAGTTACGCCTGGACGGGGTTTGAGACCCAGTACTTC. Translated, it gives CASSYAWTGFETQYF.

The genes are TRBV7-9 and TRBJ2-7; a possible D gene is TRBD2 (6 bases). CDR3 length: 17 amino acids. CDR1 is SEHNR, CDR2 FQNEAQ, per germline (reference sequence). V lost 5 bases, J lost 6 bases, and 26 bases lay in between. CDR3 in DNA: TGTGCCAGCAGCACACTTCCCCCTCGCTACCCGGGGGTCGAGCAGTACTTC. It is translated as CASSTLPPRYPGVEQYF.

This chain uses TRBV7-6 with TRBJ2-7; D gene ambiguous. The CDR3 loop spans 14 amino acids. Germline loops: CDR1 SGHVS, CDR2 FNYEAQ. V was pared by 1 base and J by 2 bases, with 9 bases between. The CDR3 sequence is CASSLDGGTYEQYF. In DNA, the CDR3 is TGTGCCAGCAGCTTAGATGGCGGAACCTACGAGCAGTACTTC.

This clonotype has more than one count but fewer than ten. This sequence joins TRBV2 and TRBJ2-2, with D possibly called TRBD1 or TRBD2 (6 bases each). The CDR3 runs 17 residues. The germline CDR1 and CDR2 sequences are SNHLY and FYNNEI. The V end was cut by 6 bases, the J end by 1 base, with 18 bases between. The CDR3 DNA is TGTGCCAGCAGGGACGCGACAGGAGGGGTGAACACCGGGGAGCTGTTTTTT. It specifies CASRDATGGVNTGELFF.

This clonotype was seen many times. The rearrangement uses TRBV6-5 and TRBJ2-5, with 12 bases identical to TRBD2. The CDR3 contains 16 residues. V was pared by 4 bases and J by 5 bases, with 8 bases of the junction left unmatched. Germline CDR1 reads MNHEY; CDR2 reads SVGAGI. The CDR3 nucleotides read TGTGCCAGCAGTTTGAGCCGGACTAGCGGGGCGGAGACCCAGTACTTC. It encodes CASSLSRTSGAETQYF.

This clonotype was found many times. CDR3 nucleotides: TGTGCCAGCAGTTTATCTACAGGGGGACCTTACAATGAGCAGTTCTTC. It codes for CASSLSTGGPYNEQFF. This chain uses TRBV28 with TRBJ2-1; 8 bases agree with TRBD1. The germline V gene encodes CDR1 MDHEN and CDR2 SYDVKM. The CDR3 extends over 16 amino acids. V lost 1 base to trimming and J lost 4 bases; unmatched junction nucleotides: 6.

This clonotype was counted many times. The chain couples TRBV5-6 to TRBJ1-4; TRBD1 aligns across 7 bases. Trimming removed 0 bases from V and 2 bases from J; junction bases left unmatched: 7. Germline V lookup: CDR1 SGHDT, CDR2 YYEEEE. The CDR3 length is 17 residues. CDR3 residues: CASSLGTGIGTNEKLFF. CDR3 nucleotide sequence: TGTGCCAGCAGCTTGGGGACAGGAATTGGGACTAATGAAAAACTGTTTTTT.

V is TRBV5-1 and J is TRBJ2-1; no reliable D call. The CDR3 is 18 residues long. V was cut by 0 bases and J by 0 bases, with 16 bases left in between. Germline V gene sequence: CDR1 SGHRS, CDR2 YFSETQ. The CDR3 region is CASSLAPLAISSYNEQFF. The CDR3 DNA sequence: TGCGCCAGCAGCTTGGCACCCTTAGCCATTAGCTCCTACAATGAGCAGTTCTTC.

This clonotype has ten or more counts. The chain links TRBV6-5 to TRBJ2-3; 7 nucleotides line up with TRBD2. This CDR3 is 16 amino acids long. V lost 2 bases and J lost 0; bases outside the gene matches: 5. Germline CDR1 reads MNHEY; CDR2 reads SVGAGI. Here the CDR3 DNA reads TGTGCCAGCAGTTACCTGGGACTAACTAGCACAGATACGCAGTATTTT. This codes for CASSYLGLTSTDTQYF.

The J gene is TRBJ2-2, the V gene TRBV4-2; maybe TRBD1 (6 bases). Looked up from germline, CDR1 is LGHNA and CDR2 is YNFKEQ. The CDR3 length is 13 residues. V was cut by 5 bases and J by 6 bases, with 10 bases left in between. The CDR3 bases are TGTGCCAGCAGCAGACAGGATCCCGGGGAGCTGTTTTTT. It specifies CASSRQDPGELFF.

At least ten counts were recorded for this clonotype. The chain's CDR3 is CAISDPRAGTEAFF. The CDR3 DNA sequence: TGTGCCATCAGTGATCCCAGAGCAGGCACTGAAGCTTTCTTT. V usage is TRBV10-3 and J usage is TRBJ1-1; unclear D gene. This CDR3 is built from 14 residues. Looked up from germline, CDR1 is ENHRY and CDR2 is SYGVKD. Trimming pared 3 bases from V and 4 bases from J, leaving 12 bases between.